This T cell receptor (beta chain) was captured in a study of tumor and adjacent non-tumor tissue in lung cancer. Study background: Patients comprised about a dozen adenocarcinoma, 2 squamous cell carcinoma and 1 small cell lung cancer. Patients were aged roughly 31 to 76, roughly 9 men and a handful of women, stage I to III.

The germline CDR1 and CDR2 sequences are DFQATT and SNEGSKA (reference sequence). The CDR3 covers 13 residues. Concerning this clonotype itself: Since no conserved phenylalanine or tryptophan closes the CDR3, a read error is the likely cause.

A modified ARM-PCR protocol with three rounds of nested PCR amplified TCRbeta. Each CDR3 protein gets one entry after TCRdb re-called the multiplex PCR reads with MiXCR. The repertoire consists of some 90,000 distinct CDR3 sequences, with around 59% occurring once and the leading ten covering roughly 15%. RNA was extracted from bulk tissue without any cell sorting. The TCR sequence derives from a man between 65 and 85 years old with non-small cell lung cancer. The V gene is TRBV20-1, the J gene TRBJ1-5; no firm D call. The sample taken for sequencing was lung tumor tissue. The CDR3, as DNA: TGCAGTGCTAGAGAGTCCCGCAAACAGCTCCAGCATTCT. It translates to CSARESRKQLQHS.